The sequence of this T cell receptor beta chain was determined in a study of T cells in Graves' hyperthyroidism and ophthalmopathy. About this clonotype: Its antigen is undetermined.

Study outcomes and limitations: In the analysis, a 13 V-J model separated ophthalmopathy from stable hyperthyroidism. Clonotypes that were expanded in thyroid above 0.001 mostly appeared in blood too.

If no ophthalmopathy progression occurred within 18 months, Graves' hyperthyroidism was stable. Thyroid ultrasound and orbital computed tomography, with clinical symptoms and serum thyroxine and TRAb, informed diagnoses. Germline-derived CDR1 and CDR2 are ENHRY and SYGVKD. V was clipped by 8 bases and J by 2 bases, with 10 bases between them. There are 12 residues in the CDR3. Researchers took RNA transcripts and amplified the TCR beta CDR3 regions from them. HTBI primers were used for first-round RT-PCR of the TCR CDR3. TCRdb independently ran MiXCR on the multiplex PCR reads; one entry per CDR3 protein. The sample lists hundreds of thousands of distinct CDR3 sequences; roughly a third were seen once.

The chain employs TRBV10-3 and TRBJ2-7; D might be TRBD1 (6 bases). This TCR derives from a middle-aged woman with Graves' hyperthyroidism. The specimen sequenced was blood. The CDR3 nucleotides read TGTGCCATCGCAGGGGCCCCCTACGAGCAGTACTTC. Protein product: CAIAGAPYEQYF.